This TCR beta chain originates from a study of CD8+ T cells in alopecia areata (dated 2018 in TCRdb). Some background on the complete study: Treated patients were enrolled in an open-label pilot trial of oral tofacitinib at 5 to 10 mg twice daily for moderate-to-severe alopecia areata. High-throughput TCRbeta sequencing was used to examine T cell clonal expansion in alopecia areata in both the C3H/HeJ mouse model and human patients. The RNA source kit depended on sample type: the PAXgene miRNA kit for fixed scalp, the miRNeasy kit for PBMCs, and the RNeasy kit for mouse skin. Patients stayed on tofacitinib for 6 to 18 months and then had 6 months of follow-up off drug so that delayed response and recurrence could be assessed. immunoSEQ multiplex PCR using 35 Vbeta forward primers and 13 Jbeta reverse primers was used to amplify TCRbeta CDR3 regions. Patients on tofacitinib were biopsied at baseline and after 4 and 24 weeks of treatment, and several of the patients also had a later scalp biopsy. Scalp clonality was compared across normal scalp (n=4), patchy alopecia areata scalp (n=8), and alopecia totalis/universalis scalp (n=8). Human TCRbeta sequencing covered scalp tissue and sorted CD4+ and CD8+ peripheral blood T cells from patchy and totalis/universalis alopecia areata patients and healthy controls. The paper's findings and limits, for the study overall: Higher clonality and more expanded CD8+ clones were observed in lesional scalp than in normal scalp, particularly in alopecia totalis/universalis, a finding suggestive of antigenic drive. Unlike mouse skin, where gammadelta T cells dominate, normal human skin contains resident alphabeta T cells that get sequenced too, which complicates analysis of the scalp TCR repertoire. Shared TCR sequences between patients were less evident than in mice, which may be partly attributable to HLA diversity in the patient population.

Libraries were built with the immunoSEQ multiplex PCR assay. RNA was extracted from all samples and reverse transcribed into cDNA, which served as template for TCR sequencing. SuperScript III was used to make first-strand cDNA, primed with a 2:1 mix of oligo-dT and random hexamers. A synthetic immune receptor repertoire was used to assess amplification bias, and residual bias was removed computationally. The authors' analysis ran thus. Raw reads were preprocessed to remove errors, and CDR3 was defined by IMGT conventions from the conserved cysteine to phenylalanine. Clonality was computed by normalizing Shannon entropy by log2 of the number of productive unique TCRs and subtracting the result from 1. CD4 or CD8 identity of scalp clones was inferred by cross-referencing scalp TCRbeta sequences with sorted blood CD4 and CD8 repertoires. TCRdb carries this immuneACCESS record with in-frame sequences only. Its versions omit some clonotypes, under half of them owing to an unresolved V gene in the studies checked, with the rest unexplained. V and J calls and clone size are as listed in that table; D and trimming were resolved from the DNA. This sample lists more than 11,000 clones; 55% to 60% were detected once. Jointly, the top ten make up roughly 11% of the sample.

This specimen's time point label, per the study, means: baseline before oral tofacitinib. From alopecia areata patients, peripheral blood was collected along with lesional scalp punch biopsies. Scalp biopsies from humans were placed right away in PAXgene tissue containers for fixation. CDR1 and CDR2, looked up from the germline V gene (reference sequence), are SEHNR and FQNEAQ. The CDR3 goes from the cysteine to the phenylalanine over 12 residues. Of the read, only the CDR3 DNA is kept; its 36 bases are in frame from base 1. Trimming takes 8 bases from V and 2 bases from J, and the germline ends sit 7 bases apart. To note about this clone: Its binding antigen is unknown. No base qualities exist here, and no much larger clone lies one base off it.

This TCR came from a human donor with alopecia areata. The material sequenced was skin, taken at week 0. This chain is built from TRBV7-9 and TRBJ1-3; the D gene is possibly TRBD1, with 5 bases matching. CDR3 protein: CASAGTGNTIYF. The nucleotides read TGTGCCAGCGCAGGGACTGGAAACACCATATATTTT.